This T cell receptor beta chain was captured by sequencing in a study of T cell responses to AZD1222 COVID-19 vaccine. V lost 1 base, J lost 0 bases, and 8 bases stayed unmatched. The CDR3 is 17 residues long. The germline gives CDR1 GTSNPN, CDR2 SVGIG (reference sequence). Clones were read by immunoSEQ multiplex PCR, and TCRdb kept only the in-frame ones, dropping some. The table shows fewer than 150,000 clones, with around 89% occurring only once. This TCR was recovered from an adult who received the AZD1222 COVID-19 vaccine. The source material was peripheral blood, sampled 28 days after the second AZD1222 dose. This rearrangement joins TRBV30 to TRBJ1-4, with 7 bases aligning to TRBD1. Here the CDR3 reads CAWSGGGAEATNEKLFF. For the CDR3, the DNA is TGTGCCTGGAGTGGAGGGGGCGCGGAAGCAACTAATGAAAAACTGTTTTTT.